The clone carrying this TCR beta chain was found many times. Its antigen is not known. RNA transcripts yielded amplified TCR beta CDR3 regions. In the first round, RT-PCR was carried out with HTBI primers, and a multiplex PCR formed the second round. TCRdb re-called the multiplex PCR reads through MiXCR, storing one row per CDR3 protein. Of fewer than 350,000 distinct CDR3 sequences listed, roughly 15% were seen once; the top ten hold around an eighth. This record comes from a study of Graves' ophthalmopathy and Graves' hyperthyroidism. Study-level points and caveats: As the model predicted ophthalmopathy progression, it achieved a sensitivity of approximately 65% and a specificity of approximately 72%.

The V end lost 3 bases, the J end lost 5 bases, and 15 bases lay between the germline ends. The CDR3 length is 15 residues. Germline assignment: CDR1 KGHDR and CDR2 SFDVKD. Those donors who had ophthalmopathy presented with moderate-to-severe activity, a CAS of ≥3, a NOSPECS of ≥4 and a duration under 3 months. PBMCs were obtained from 9 to 10 ml of fresh peripheral blood. The V call is TRBV24-1, the J call TRBJ2-5; no clear D. This TCR derives from an adult man with Graves' ophthalmopathy. The specimen sequenced was peripheral blood. The CDR3 is CATSDPTPMGETQYF. The CDR3 DNA is TGTGCCACCAGTGATCCAACTCCCATGGGGGAGACCCAGTACTTC.